This T cell receptor (beta chain) was sequenced during a study of blood T cell repertoires in COVID-19. On the study more broadly: Material from acute and convalescent COVID-19 was sourced from the United States, Italy and Spain. In each case, the material was cDNA or gDNA derived from T cells, B-cell-depleted T cells, or PBMCs.

Source study methods: Amplifying reference gene primers gave estimates of nucleated cell counts. Repertoires were generated with immunoSEQ multiplex PCR, while TCRdb's copy carries only in-frame clones and drops some. V, J and clone size reflect that table, while D and trimming were determined from the DNA. The sample includes roughly 160,000 clones, 85% to 90% of them seen just once. Trimming took off 9 bases at V and 0 bases at J, with 11 bases between the two ends. This CDR3 contains 14 residues. Germline lookup yields CDR1 MGHRA and CDR2 YSYEKL. This receptor was obtained from a man aged 45-60 years with active or convalescent COVID-19. The rearrangement links TRBV4-1 to TRBJ1-4; no firm D call. Input material: peripheral blood. CDR3 nucleotides: TGCGCCAGTACCAACAGAGCAACTAATGAAAAACTGTTTTTT. Protein sequence: CASTNRATNEKLFF.